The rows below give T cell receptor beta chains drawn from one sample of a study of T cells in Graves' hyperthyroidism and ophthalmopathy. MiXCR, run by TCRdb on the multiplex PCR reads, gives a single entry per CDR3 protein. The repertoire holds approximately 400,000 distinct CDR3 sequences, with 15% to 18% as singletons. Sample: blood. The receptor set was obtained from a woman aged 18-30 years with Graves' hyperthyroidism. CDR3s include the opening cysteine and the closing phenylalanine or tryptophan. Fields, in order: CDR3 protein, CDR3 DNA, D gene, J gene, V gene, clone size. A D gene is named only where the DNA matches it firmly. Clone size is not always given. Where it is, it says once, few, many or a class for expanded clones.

CDR3aa: CSARPPGSGRHEQYF
CDR3nt: TGCAGTGCTAGGCCCCCTGGTAGCGGGAGACACGAGCAGTACTTC
d_gene: TRBD2
j_gene: TRBJ2-7
v_gene: TRBV20-1
abundance: many

CDR3aa: CSVEDRRGRNEQFF
CDR3nt: TGCAGCGTCGAGGACAGGAGGGGTAGAAATGAGCAGTTCTTC
d_gene: NA
j_gene: TRBJ2-1
v_gene: TRBV29-1
abundance: many

CDR3aa: CASSLGRYTDTQYF
CDR3nt: TGTGCCAGCAGCTTAGGACGGTACACAGATACGCAGTATTTT
d_gene: NA
j_gene: TRBJ2-3
v_gene: TRBV11-2
abundance: many

CDR3aa: CASRYRNRVEPQHF
CDR3nt: TGTGCCAGCAGATATCGGAACAGGGTGGAGCCCCAGCATTTT
d_gene: NA
j_gene: TRBJ1-5
v_gene: TRBV12-3/TRBV12-4
abundance: many

CDR3aa: CASNRAGPGNQPQHF
CDR3nt: TGTGCCAGCAACCGGGCGGGGCCCGGGAATCAGCCCCAGCATTTT
d_gene: NA
j_gene: TRBJ1-5
v_gene: TRBV2
abundance: NA

CDR3aa: CASSLELAASYEQYF
CDR3nt: TGTGCCAGCAGCTTAGAACTAGCGGCCTCCTACGAGCAGTACTTC
d_gene: TRBD2
j_gene: TRBJ2-7
v_gene: TRBV7-2
abundance: many

CDR3aa: CASRPESGSLHEQFF
CDR3nt: TGTGCCAGCAGACCCGAAAGCGGGAGTCTCCATGAGCAGTTCTTC
d_gene: TRBD2
j_gene: TRBJ2-1
v_gene: TRBV6-1
abundance: few

CDR3aa: CASSQVDRNTEAFF
CDR3nt: TGTGCCAGCAGCCAAGTGGACAGGAACACTGAAGCTTTCTTT
d_gene: NA
j_gene: TRBJ1-1
v_gene: TRBV3-1
abundance: many

CDR3aa: CSAHTSGRAGETQYF
CDR3nt: TGCAGTGCCCACACTAGCGGGAGAGCGGGAGAGACCCAGTACTTC
d_gene: TRBD2
j_gene: TRBJ2-5
v_gene: TRBV20-1
abundance: many

CDR3aa: CATRKGINEQYF
CDR3nt: TGTGCCACCCGGAAGGGGATCAACGAGCAGTACTTC
d_gene: NA
j_gene: TRBJ2-7
v_gene: TRBV12-3/TRBV12-4
abundance: few

CDR3aa: CASSAAPGQGSEQYF
CDR3nt: TGTGCCAGCAGCGCAGCACCGGGACAGGGGTCCGAGCAGTACTTC
d_gene: TRBD1
j_gene: TRBJ2-7
v_gene: TRBV28
abundance: many

CDR3aa: CSARGGQGRNQPQHF
CDR3nt: TGCAGTGCTAGAGGTGGGCAGGGGAGGAATCAGCCCCAGCATTTT
d_gene: NA
j_gene: TRBJ1-5
v_gene: TRBV20-1
abundance: NA

CDR3aa: CASKGTEAFF
CDR3nt: TGTGCCAGCAAGGGCACTGAAGCTTTCTTT
d_gene: NA
j_gene: TRBJ1-1
v_gene: TRBV28
abundance: many

CDR3aa: CASSYDLAGGSNEQFF
CDR3nt: TGTGCCAGCAGTTACGATCTAGCGGGGGGGAGTAATGAGCAGTTCTTC
d_gene: TRBD2
j_gene: TRBJ2-1
v_gene: TRBV6-2/TRBV6-3
abundance: many

CDR3aa: CASGYRGRETQYF
CDR3nt: TGCGCCAGCGGTTATCGGGGACGAGAGACCCAGTACTTC
d_gene: NA
j_gene: TRBJ2-5
v_gene: TRBV4-1
abundance: NA

CDR3aa: CASSVTAQDSPLHF
CDR3nt: TGTGCCAGCAGCGTAACAGCACAAGATTCACCCCTCCACTTT
d_gene: NA
j_gene: TRBJ1-6
v_gene: TRBV9
abundance: NA

CDR3aa: CASSATPGGTGTDTQYF
CDR3nt: TGTGCCAGCAGCGCCACCCCGGGGGGGACGGGCACAGATACGCAGTATTTT
d_gene: TRBD2
j_gene: TRBJ2-3
v_gene: TRBV12-3/TRBV12-4
abundance: many

CDR3aa: CASSLDPGTGNNEQFF
CDR3nt: TGTGCCAGCAGCTTGGACCCCGGGACAGGGAACAATGAGCAGTTCTTC
d_gene: TRBD1
j_gene: TRBJ2-1
v_gene: TRBV12-3/TRBV12-4
abundance: NA

CDR3aa: CASSLAARGNNQPQHF
CDR3nt: TGTGCCAGCAGCTTAGCGGCAAGGGGTAACAATCAGCCCCAGCATTTT
d_gene: NA
j_gene: TRBJ1-5
v_gene: TRBV7-9
abundance: many

CDR3aa: CASSLRWEAFF
CDR3nt: TGTGCCAGCAGTTTAAGGTGGGAAGCTTTCTTT
d_gene: NA
j_gene: TRBJ1-1
v_gene: TRBV28
abundance: many

CDR3aa: CASSPLIGADNTGELFF
CDR3nt: TGTGCCAGCTCACCGCTGATTGGGGCCGATAACACCGGGGAGCTGTTTTTT
d_gene: NA
j_gene: TRBJ2-2
v_gene: TRBV18
abundance: few

CDR3aa: CASRGTPLEGYTF
CDR3nt: TGTGCCAGCAGAGGTACACCGCTTGAAGGCTACACCTTC
d_gene: NA
j_gene: TRBJ1-2
v_gene: TRBV28
abundance: many

CDR3aa: CASSPTGLRAHEQYF
CDR3nt: TGTGCCAGCAGTCCCACGGGACTCAGGGCTCACGAGCAGTACTTC
d_gene: NA
j_gene: TRBJ2-7
v_gene: TRBV27
abundance: many

CDR3aa: CASSTTRDKSYNEQFF
CDR3nt: TGTGCCAGCAGCACTACTAGGGACAAGTCTTACAATGAGCAGTTCTTC
d_gene: NA
j_gene: TRBJ2-1
v_gene: TRBV7-3
abundance: few

CDR3aa: CASTSLGFGVYEQYF
CDR3nt: TGTGCCAGCACCTCGCTGGGGTTCGGTGTTTACGAGCAGTACTTC
d_gene: NA
j_gene: TRBJ2-7
v_gene: TRBV6-1
abundance: many

CDR3aa: CALKAGGANTGELFF
CDR3nt: TGTGCCCTCAAGGCGGGGGGGGCGAACACCGGGGAGCTGTTTTTT
d_gene: TRBD2
j_gene: TRBJ2-2
v_gene: TRBV10-3
abundance: NA

CDR3aa: CSATQGYGKNIQYF
CDR3nt: TGCAGTGCTACCCAGGGATATGGCAAAAACATTCAGTACTTC
d_gene: NA
j_gene: TRBJ2-4
v_gene: TRBV20-1
abundance: many

CDR3aa: CSARGDFSGSTDTQYF
CDR3nt: TGCAGTGCTAGGGGCGATTTTAGCGGGAGCACAGATACGCAGTATTTT
d_gene: TRBD2
j_gene: TRBJ2-3
v_gene: TRBV20-1
abundance: NA

CDR3aa: CASSYPAGIAGETQYF
CDR3nt: TGTGCCAGCAGTTACCCCGCCGGGATAGCCGGAGAGACCCAGTACTTC
d_gene: NA
j_gene: TRBJ2-5
v_gene: TRBV6-6
abundance: many

CDR3aa: CASSRTGQGRDYGYTF
CDR3nt: TGTGCCAGCAGCCGAACGGGGCAGGGGCGGGACTATGGCTACACCTTC
d_gene: NA
j_gene: TRBJ1-2
v_gene: TRBV7-8
abundance: many

CDR3aa: CASSPPTGFSYNEQFF
CDR3nt: TGTGCCAGCAGCCCCCCTACAGGATTCTCCTACAATGAGCAGTTCTTC
d_gene: NA
j_gene: TRBJ2-1
v_gene: TRBV13
abundance: few

CDR3aa: CASSGPGLAGGPYNEQFF
CDR3nt: TGCGCCAGCAGCGGACCGGGACTAGCGGGAGGTCCCTACAATGAGCAGTTCTTC
d_gene: TRBD2
j_gene: TRBJ2-1
v_gene: TRBV5-1
abundance: many

CDR3aa: CASSPRSNPNQPQHF
CDR3nt: TGTGCCAGCAGTCCCCGGAGTAACCCTAATCAGCCCCAGCATTTT
d_gene: NA
j_gene: TRBJ1-5
v_gene: TRBV6-1
abundance: many

CDR3aa: CASSLGSGQVKGKLFF
CDR3nt: TGTGCCAGCAGCTTGGGCAGTGGACAGGTAAAAGGAAAACTGTTTTTT
d_gene: TRBD1
j_gene: TRBJ1-4
v_gene: TRBV5-5
abundance: few

CDR3aa: CASIGRGAEGYTF
CDR3nt: TGTGCCAGCATCGGGAGGGGGGCGGAGGGCTACACCTTC
d_gene: NA
j_gene: TRBJ1-2
v_gene: TRBV12-3/TRBV12-4
abundance: NA

CDR3aa: CASSRGPSDTQYF
CDR3nt: TGCGCCAGCAGCCGTGGACCCTCGGATACGCAGTATTTT
d_gene: NA
j_gene: TRBJ2-3
v_gene: TRBV4-1
abundance: few

CDR3aa: CASSLALGGSYNEQFF
CDR3nt: TGCGCCAGCAGCTTGGCCCTGGGGGGCTCCTACAATGAGCAGTTCTTC
d_gene: NA
j_gene: TRBJ2-1
v_gene: TRBV5-1
abundance: many

CDR3aa: CASSFPRDRENTEAFF
CDR3nt: TGTGCCAGCAGTTTCCCCCGGGACAGGGAAAACACTGAAGCTTTCTTT
d_gene: TRBD1
j_gene: TRBJ1-1
v_gene: TRBV2
abundance: many

CDR3aa: CASSPWETGGYEQYF
CDR3nt: TGTGCCAGCAGTCCTTGGGAGACAGGGGGTTACGAGCAGTACTTC
d_gene: TRBD1
j_gene: TRBJ2-7
v_gene: TRBV27
abundance: few

CDR3aa: CASDPQGGIPYNEQFF
CDR3nt: TGTGCCAGCGATCCTCAGGGGGGGATCCCTTACAATGAGCAGTTCTTC
d_gene: NA
j_gene: TRBJ2-1
v_gene: TRBV6-1
abundance: many

CDR3aa: CASSLGPMRVNEQFF
CDR3nt: TGTGCCAGCAGCTTAGGACCGATGAGAGTCAATGAGCAGTTCTTC
d_gene: NA
j_gene: TRBJ2-1
v_gene: TRBV11-3
abundance: many

CDR3aa: CSSPGLATSAEQFF
CDR3nt: TGCAGCAGCCCCGGACTAGCCACCTCAGCTGAGCAGTTCTTC
d_gene: TRBD2
j_gene: TRBJ2-1
v_gene: TRBV20-1
abundance: few

CDR3aa: CASNLDSSYNSPLHF
CDR3nt: TGTGCCAGTAACCTGGACAGCTCCTATAATTCACCCCTCCACTTT
d_gene: NA
j_gene: TRBJ1-6
v_gene: TRBV19
abundance: few

CDR3aa: CASSYSNNRNEKLFF
CDR3nt: TGTGCCAGCAGTTACTCGAATAACAGAAATGAAAAACTGTTTTTT
d_gene: NA
j_gene: TRBJ1-4
v_gene: TRBV6-5
abundance: NA

CDR3aa: CASSPVRGLTTDTQYF
CDR3nt: TGTGCCAGCAGTCCGGTCCGCGGCCTGACCACAGATACGCAGTATTTT
d_gene: NA
j_gene: TRBJ2-3
v_gene: TRBV12-3/TRBV12-4
abundance: many

CDR3aa: CSARDGLAGGHNEQFF
CDR3nt: TGCAGTGCTAGAGACGGATTAGCGGGGGGCCACAATGAGCAGTTCTTC
d_gene: TRBD2
j_gene: TRBJ2-1
v_gene: TRBV20-1
abundance: many

CDR3aa: CASSLQGDTEAFF
CDR3nt: TGTGCCAGCTCGTTACAGGGGGACACTGAAGCTTTCTTT
d_gene: TRBD1
j_gene: TRBJ1-1
v_gene: TRBV7-3
abundance: many

CDR3aa: CASSLDGGLTDTQYF
CDR3nt: TGTGCCAGCAGCCTGGACGGGGGGCTCACAGATACGCAGTATTTT
d_gene: NA
j_gene: TRBJ2-3
v_gene: TRBV7-6
abundance: NA

CDR3aa: CASTLTGEAFF
CDR3nt: TGTGCCAGCACTCTGACAGGTGAAGCTTTCTTT
d_gene: NA
j_gene: TRBJ1-1
v_gene: TRBV28
abundance: few

CDR3aa: CASSFPGGRETQYF
CDR3nt: TGTGCCAGCAGCTTCCCAGGGGGTCGGGAGACCCAGTACTTC
d_gene: TRBD1
j_gene: TRBJ2-5
v_gene: TRBV12-3/TRBV12-4
abundance: NA

CDR3aa: CSARDLSSGGALDTQYF
CDR3nt: TGCAGTGCTAGAGATCTCTCTAGCGGGGGGGCCCTGGATACGCAGTATTTT
d_gene: TRBD2
j_gene: TRBJ2-3
v_gene: TRBV20-1
abundance: many

CDR3aa: CASSYSTAEQETQYF
CDR3nt: TGTGCCAGCAGTTACTCGACGGCAGAGCAAGAGACCCAGTACTTC
d_gene: NA
j_gene: TRBJ2-5
v_gene: TRBV6-5
abundance: many

CDR3aa: CASCLSHATGGNTEQYF
CDR3nt: TGTGCCAGCTGCCTCTCCCACGCGACAGGGGGGAATACCGAGCAGTACTTC
d_gene: TRBD1
j_gene: TRBJ2-7
v_gene: TRBV7-2
abundance: many

CDR3aa: CASSPGLAGTTGEQFF
CDR3nt: TGTGCCAGCAGCCCGGGACTAGCGGGGACTACCGGGGAGCAGTTCTTC
d_gene: TRBD2
j_gene: TRBJ2-1
v_gene: TRBV7-3
abundance: NA

CDR3aa: CATSDRGSLQPQHF
CDR3nt: TGTGCCACCAGCGACAGGGGCAGCTTGCAGCCCCAGCATTTT
d_gene: TRBD1
j_gene: TRBJ1-5
v_gene: TRBV15
abundance: many